This T cell receptor (beta chain) is from a study of OX40 agonist ivuxolimab in advanced cancers. In the study overall: The treatment was a fully human IgG2 OX40 agonist, ivuxolimab. Partial responses were recorded for three patients, including one with hepatocellular carcinoma and two with cutaneous melanoma. Study-level findings and limits: More expanded clones were found, on average, in CD8+ than in CD4+ T cells. At doses 0.1 to 3.0 mg/kg, CD4+ and CD8+ clones expanded.

Profiling relied on immunoSEQ multiplex PCR, and the TCRdb table lists in-frame clones only, not all of them. The top ten hold over 6% of the sample, which has tens of thousands of clones, 84% seen once. The CDR3 consists of 18 residues. Losses at the gene ends were 0 bases for V and 3 bases for J; bases not matched to a gene: 11. Germline CDR1 is GTSNPN and CDR2 is SVGIG (reference sequence). Comments on this clone: What it recognizes is unknown.

The source of this sequence is an adult with an advanced solid tumor such as melanoma, head and neck, liver or kidney cancer. The specimen comprised CD4+ or CD8+ T cells sorted from blood, sampled in a trial of the OX40 agonist ivuxolimab. The chain carries TRBV30 and TRBJ2-6, with TRBD2 matching 7 bases. The CDR3 region is CAWSVLGGGEGGANVLTF. The CDR3 region has the DNA TGTGCCTGGAGTGTACTTGGGGGAGGGGAAGGTGGGGCCAACGTCCTGACTTTC.